The sequence of this TCR beta chain was determined in a study of shared clonotypes between healthy human individuals (dated by TCRdb to 2020 to 2021). At the level of the whole study: A few men and a couple of women, aged 18 to 49 years, made up the cohort. Per donor, three plates each were used for CD4 naive and CD4 memory, two for CD8 naive, and one for CD8 memory. Blood TCR repertoires of roughly 5 healthy adults were deeply sequenced to estimate repertoire size and the extent of clonotype sharing between individuals. Libraries were prepared and TCR repertoires were sequenced by different laboratories using diverse techniques, in order to increase sequencing depth and limit assay-specific biases. Between about 0.8 and 9.5 billion PBMCs per donor were obtained by leukapheresis. What the research found in general, with its limitations: Sampling was limited to blood, and TCR repertoires in tissue likely differ from TCR repertoires in blood. About 5% of naive CD4, 3.5% of naive CD8, about 2.4% of memory CD4, and 0.4% of memory CD8 clonotypes were shared across a handful of donors. Larger estimated clonotype richness was generally found for naive subsets than for memory subsets. Incomplete sequencing was indicated by rarefaction of sorted-subset datasets, despite the large sequencing depth. Based on pairwise subsampling, the degree of clonotype sharing among donors was expected to be affected by sequencing depth. The genetic and exposure-history diversity represented was limited by the small number of donors. Clonotypes shared by all four sorted-subset donors showed higher generation probabilities than non-shared clonotypes.

CD8 naive samples were CD45RO-negative cells positively selected for CCR7, giving a CD45RA+CCR7+ population that excluded TemRA cells. Donors were healthy HIV-negative adults with no recently reported acute infections or vaccinations. All donors were Caucasian adults living in Nashville, Tennessee, USA. After blood collection by leukapheresis, PBMCs were isolated using Ficoll-Histopaque density gradient centrifugation and then cryopreserved in the vapor phase of liquid nitrogen. Analytical flow cytometry was used to check the purity and quantity of every magnetically sorted T cell population. From each sorted fraction, genomic DNA was isolated and quantified by UV absorbance on a Nanodrop 2000c. Using the deep immunoSEQ assay, TCR CDR3 regions were amplified from genomic DNA by multiplex PCR. For each cell subset, the extracted genomic DNA was distributed evenly across all wells of several immunoSEQ 96-well plates, and each plate served as one replicate. For sorted subsets, about 0.2 ug genomic DNA, equal to tens of thousands of T cell genomes, was loaded into each replicate PCR. Purified libraries were measured with a Qubit 3.0 fluorometer, size-checked on a Bioanalyzer 2100, and measured again with the KAPA Library Quantification kit. Every immunoSEQ 96-well plate was sequenced on a dedicated single-read 150-cycle Illumina NextSeq 550 flow cell. The original pipeline was this. The immunoSEQ output contained only junctional sequences without quality scores, so filtering could not match that applied to full-length reads. To assign V/J genes and CDR3, sequences were annotated using PyIR, a Python wrapper for IgBLAST v1.9, with IMGT germline references. Reads with weak V/J assignments (E-value above 1e-6), missing CDR3, stop codons, out-of-frame junctions, or ambiguous translated residues were removed. V3J clonotypes were defined by identical inferred V gene, J gene, and CDR3 amino acid sequence. To compute the percentage overlap between repertoires, the number of shared unique clonotypes was divided by the size of the smaller repertoire. RTK rarefaction, the Chao1 estimator, and Recon v2.1 estimates of unobserved clonotypes were used to assess repertoire richness. Generation probabilities for all TCRbeta clonotypes obtained by the gDNA method from several donors were computed using OLGA. This immuneACCESS table, as held by TCRdb, lists in-frame sequences with V and J called but not all clones. Of the missing ones, under half trace to an unresolved V gene in checked studies; the others have no known cause. The DNA gave D and trimming, while V, J and clone size come from that table. This sample is represented by just over 2,000,000 clones; approximately 95% of them were singletons. The ten top clones hold about 1.1% of the sample.

The CDR3 goes from the cysteine to the phenylalanine over 14 residues. This entry keeps only the CDR3 DNA: 42 bases, framed from base 1. Looking up the germline V gene (reference sequence) yields CDR1 MNHNY and CDR2 SVGAGI. Trimming accounts for 4 bases at V and 8 bases at J, while the number of junction bases matched to no gene is 6. On this clone: Its binding antigen is unknown. The record has no base qualities; no much larger clone is one base away.

The material sequenced was naive CD8+ T cells sorted from blood. This specimen's cell subset or site label, interpreted: CD45RA+CCR7+. The rearranged chain carries TRBV6-6 and TRBJ1-2, with 11 bases matching TRBD1. The sequence was obtained from a young man in good health. The CDR3 here reads CASSSSGQGEGYTF. The sequenced DNA: TGTGCCAGCAGTTCGTCGGGACAGGGGGAGGGCTACACCTTC.